A single sample gave rise to the 31 T cell receptor beta chains below, sequenced in a study of control samples from healthy donors and cancer patients. The assay was immunoSEQ multiplex PCR, and TCRdb's table has in-frame clones only and misses some. The table shows about 54,000 clones, with around 95% occurring only once. The sample was blood. The receptors derive from a woman in her twenties or thirties in good health.

This clone turned up a few times. Within the sample, other DNA sequences also encode this same CDR3. The chain employs TRBV18 and TRBJ2-5, with D possibly TRBD1 on 6 matching bases. V dropped 2 bases and J dropped 4 bases, with 8 bases sitting between them. Germline CDR1 and CDR2: KGHSH and LQKENI. The CDR3 sequence is 13 residues long. The CDR3 loop is CASSPGRGETQYF. CDR3 sequence (DNA): TGTGCCAGCTCACCAGGCAGGGGAGAGACCCAGTACTTC.

This chain links TRBV6-5 with TRBJ1-3; 11 positions agree with TRBD1. Losses at the gene ends were 4 bases for V and 8 bases for J; bases not matched to a gene: 7. The CDR3 length is 15 residues. From germline, CDR1 is MNHEY and CDR2 SVGAGI. The CDR3 region is CASSSPGQGGHTIYF. CDR3 sequence (DNA): TGTGCCAGCAGTTCCCCGGGACAGGGGGGACACACCATATATTTT.

This clone has a handful of counts. The rearrangement links TRBV6-2 or TRBV6-3 to TRBJ2-2; 11 positions match TRBD1. The V and J ends lost 4 bases and 6 bases, in that order; junction bases with no gene match: 4. The germline CDR1 and CDR2 sequences are MNHEY and SVGEGT. There are 15 residues in the CDR3. The DNA of the CDR3 is TGTGCCAGCAGTTCGGGACAGGGGGACGCCGGGGAGCTGTTTTTT. It translates to CASSSGQGDAGELFF.

The rearrangement uses TRBV2 and TRBJ2-7; 7 bases map to TRBD2. V lost 3 bases to trimming and J lost 1 base; unmatched junction nucleotides: 6. Germline V gene lookup returns CDR1 SNHLY and CDR2 FYNNEI. The CDR3 covers 15 residues. As DNA, the CDR3 is TGTGCCAGCAGTGAGCTCCGGGACTATTCCTACGAGCAGTACTTC. It encodes CASSELRDYSYEQYF. The full variable domain, completed using reference TRBV2 and TRBJ2-7, is EPEVTQTPSHQVTQMGQEVILRCVPISNHLYFYWYRQILGQKVEFLVSFYNNEISEKSEIFDDQFSVERPDGSNFTLKIRSTKLEDSAMYFCASSELRDYSYEQYFGPGTRLTVT.

The rearrangement links TRBV7-6 to TRBJ2-7; D may be TRBD1 (6 bases). Germline CDR1 is SGHVS and CDR2 is FNYEAQ. The V gene lost 0 bases and the J gene lost 7 bases, with 16 bases spanning the gap. CDR3 length: 15 residues. The CDR3 bases are TGTGCCAGCAGCTTAGCGGGGGCCAGTGGGGAAGAGCAGTACTTC. Its protein is CASSLAGASGEEQYF. The complete variable domain, with remaining parts taken from reference TRBV7-6 and TRBJ2-7, reads GAGVSQSPRYKVTKRGQDVALRCDPISGHVSLYWYRQALGQGPEFLTYFNYEAQQDKSGLPNDRFSAERPEGSISTLTIQRTEQRDSAMYRCASSLAGASGEEQYFGPGTRLTVT.

The chain carries TRBV2 and TRBJ2-7, with 10 bases matching TRBD2. CDR1 is SNHLY, CDR2 FYNNEI, per germline. CDR3 length: 15 amino acids. With 7 bases clipped from V and 0 bases from J, the junction kept 6 bases outside the gene matches. CDR3 coding DNA: TGTGCCAGCACGCGGACTAGCGGTTACTCCTACGAGCAGTACTTC. It yields the protein CASTRTSGYSYEQYF.

The genes are TRBV3-1 (or the pseudogene TRBV3-2) and TRBJ2-2; D might be TRBD1 (6 bases). Germline values: CDR1 LGHDT, CDR2 YNNKEL (reference sequence). Trimming left V 4 bases short and J 1 base short, with 13 bases between. The CDR3 totals 16 residues. The CDR3 nucleotides read TGTGCCAGCAGCCCAGATTACAGGGAGAACACCGGGGAGCTGTTTTTT. Translating it yields CASSPDYRENTGELFF.

The chain is built from TRBV29-1 and TRBJ1-5, with D possibly matching TRBD1 (6 bases). This CDR3 comprises 14 residues. V was cut by 4 bases and J by 1 base, with 11 bases left in between. Germline V gene sequence: CDR1 SQVTM, CDR2 ANQGSEA. CDR3 in amino acids: CSVVWQGSNQPQHF. Here the CDR3 DNA reads TGCAGCGTTGTTTGGCAGGGGAGCAATCAGCCCCAGCATTTT.

The chain joins TRBV7-2 to TRBJ1-5, with D possibly matching TRBD1 (6 bases). The CDR3 has 15 residues. Trimming stripped 1 base from V and 6 bases from J, with 13 bases between. CDR1 and CDR2 (germline): SGHTA, FQGNSA. This CDR3 reads CASSLGAGVIQPQHF. The CDR3 DNA follows: TGTGCCAGCAGCTTAGGTGCAGGGGTGATTCAGCCCCAGCATTTT.

This clone came up once. V usage is TRBV29-1 and J usage is TRBJ2-7; the match to TRBD1 covers 9 bases. Trimming took 2 bases from V and 0 from J; bases not matched to a gene: 5. Germline V lookup: CDR1 SQVTM, CDR2 ANQGSEA. This CDR3 has 15 amino acids. DNA of the CDR3: TGCAGCGTTGAATTCCCGGGACAGGGCTCCTACGAGCAGTACTTC. As protein: CSVEFPGQGSYEQYF.

The rearrangement links TRBV28 to TRBJ1-1; D may be TRBD1 (5 bases). The CDR3 covers 14 residues. The germline CDR1 and CDR2 sequences are MDHEN and SYDVKM. Trimming took off 5 bases at V and 1 base at J, with 11 bases between the two ends. Here the CDR3 DNA reads TGTGCCAGCAGTCACGGGACGGGGAACACTGAAGCTTTCTTT. Protein sequence: CASSHGTGNTEAFF. The full variable domain, with the rest looked up from reference TRBV28 and TRBJ1-1, is DVKVTQSSRYLVKRTGEKVFLECVQDMDHENMFWYRQDPGLGLRLIYFSYDVKMKEKGDIPEGYSVSREKKERFSLILESASTNQTSMYLCASSHGTGNTEAFFGQGTRLTVV.

The chain employs TRBV7-3 and TRBJ2-3; possibly TRBD1 for D (6 bases). This CDR3 contains 13 residues. Trimming shortened V by 5 bases and J by 7 bases, and 13 bases separated the two germline ends. Germline values: CDR1 SGHTA, CDR2 FQGTGA. CDR3 nucleotides: TGTGCCAGCAGCCAAGGTGGGGGCAATACGCAGTATTTT. Encoded protein: CASSQGGGNTQYF.

V usage is TRBV5-1 and J usage is TRBJ2-1; D is possibly TRBD2 (6 bases). CDR1 and CDR2 from the germline V gene are SGHRS and YFSETQ. This CDR3 is built from 15 residues. V shed 3 bases and J shed 2 bases, with 12 bases lying between them. CDR3 nucleotide sequence: TGCGCCAGCAGCTCCCAGTCGGGAGCCTACAATGAGCAGTTCTTC. It is translated as CASSSQSGAYNEQFF.

The rearrangement joins TRBV10-1 to TRBJ1-6; the D gene is possibly TRBD1 (6 bases). CDR3 length: 15 amino acids. The germline CDR1 and CDR2 sequences are WNHNN and SYGVQD (reference sequence). V was shortened by 6 bases and J by 5 bases, with 14 bases between the two germline ends. The CDR3 loop is CASSLGQRNNSPLHF. Written as DNA, the CDR3 is TGCGCCAGCAGCTTAGGACAGAGAAATAATTCACCCCTCCACTTT.

The gene calls are TRBV7-9 and TRBJ2-2; D unclear. Germline V gives CDR1 SEHNR, CDR2 FQNEAQ (reference sequence). V lost 4 bases and J lost 7, with 7 bases in between. The CDR3 is 12 amino acids. The CDR3 is CASSSGFGELFF. For the CDR3, the DNA is TGTGCCAGCAGCTCCGGGTTCGGGGAGCTGTTTTTT.

The CDR3 protein is CSVVGLLRGRPSTDTQYF. For the CDR3, the DNA is TGCAGCGTTGTTGGCCTGCTGCGCGGGAGGCCTTCCACAGATACGCAGTATTTT. This chain connects TRBV29-1 to TRBJ2-3; 8 nucleotides line up with TRBD2. With V trimmed by 4 bases and J by 2 bases, 17 bases remained unmatched. In germline, CDR1 is SQVTM, CDR2 ANQGSEA. This CDR3 is built from 18 residues.

The chain is built from TRBV15 and TRBJ1-6, with 12 bases that match TRBD1. The CDR3 has 16 amino acids. The germline CDR1 and CDR2 sequences are LNHNV and YYDKDF (reference sequence). Unmatched junction bases numbered 4, after V lost 0 bases and J lost 10 bases. This CDR3 is CATSRDTGTGGSPLHF. In DNA, the CDR3 is TGTGCCACCAGCAGAGATACGGGGACAGGGGGCTCACCCCTCCACTTT.

This chain connects TRBV9 to TRBJ1-2; D is possibly TRBD1 (6 bases). V lost 0 bases and J lost 1, with 16 bases in between. This CDR3 has 17 amino acids. The germline gives CDR1 SGDLS, CDR2 YYNGEE. The CDR3 protein is CASSVGPTGLFNYGYTF. CDR3 coding DNA: TGTGCCAGCAGCGTAGGACCCACAGGGCTCTTTAACTATGGCTACACCTTC.

The rearrangement links TRBV27 to TRBJ2-3; 10 bases align to TRBD2. V dropped 1 base and J dropped 1; count of bases not matched to a gene: 11. CDR1 and CDR2 from the germline V gene are MNHEY and SMNVEV (reference sequence). The CDR3 is 19 residues long. The CDR3 spells CASSLYTSGTKHCTDTQYF. The DNA of the CDR3 is TGTGCCAGCAGTTTATACACTAGCGGGACCAAACACTGCACAGATACGCAGTATTTT.

V and J are TRBV7-8 and TRBJ1-1; D gene unclear. V was trimmed by 5 bases and J by 1 base, leaving 8 bases between them. Germline V gene sequence: CDR1 SGHVS, CDR2 FQNEAQ. CDR3 size: 13 residues. CDR3 DNA sequence: TGTGCCAGCAGCGCCGGCGGGAACACTGAAGCTTTCTTT. Protein: CASSAGGNTEAFF.

Remarks on this clone: Its ends do not fully match the called genes, so a read error is possible. The V and J genes are TRBV5-8 and TRBJ2-1; TRBD2 matches at 8 bases. CDR1 is SGHTS, CDR2 YDEGEE, per germline. The CDR3 totals 15 residues. The CDR3 loop is CASTLGLGGYNEQFF. The CDR3 DNA follows: TGTGCCAGCACCTTGGGACTAGGGGGCTACAATGAGCAGTTCTTC.

The rearrangement joins TRBV27 to TRBJ1-5; D is unclear. V shed 5 bases and J shed 3 bases, with 11 bases lying between them. CDR3 length: 14 amino acids. Germline V gives CDR1 MNHEY, CDR2 SMNVEV (reference sequence). CDR3 nucleotides: TGTGCCAGCAGTCAGGACCCTGACAATCAGCCCCAGCATTTT. Protein sequence: CASSQDPDNQPQHF.

The rearrangement links TRBV6-4 to TRBJ2-1, with D possibly being TRBD1 or TRBD2 (5 bases each). Trimming removed 6 bases from V and 9 bases from J, with 18 bases in between. CDR3 size: 14 residues. Germline V gene lookup returns CDR1 MRHNA and CDR2 SNTAGT. The DNA of the CDR3 is TGTGCCAGCAGCCGGGACCCGGGTTTCAGTGAGCAGTTCTTC. Protein sequence: CASSRDPGFSEQFF.

The V gene is TRBV6-4, the J gene TRBJ1-1, with TRBD1 identical over 7 bases. Germline CDR1 is MRHNA and CDR2 is SNTAGT. With 6 bases clipped from V and 1 base from J, the junction kept 2 bases outside the gene matches. The CDR3 is 13 amino acids. The CDR3 DNA reads TGTGCCAGCAGACAGGGGTCGAACACTGAAGCTTTCTTT. This sequence encodes CASRQGSNTEAFF.

V and J are TRBV9 and TRBJ2-5; 8 nucleotides line up with TRBD2. J gave up 5 bases and V 3 bases, and 9 bases lay outside the gene matches. This CDR3 comprises 15 residues. Germline CDR1 SGDLS, CDR2 YYNGEE. CDR3 nucleotides: TGTGCCAGCAGCGATGGAGCGGGAGTTTTTGAGACCCAGTACTTC. This sequence encodes CASSDGAGVFETQYF. Complete variable domain (other parts from reference TRBV9 and TRBJ2-5): DSGVTQTPKHLITATGQRVTLRCSPRSGDLSVYWYQQSLDQGLQFLIQYYNGEERAKGNILERFSAQQFPDLHSELNLSSLELGDSALYFCASSDGAGVFETQYFGPGTRLLVL.

This clone was picked up a small number of times. The rearrangement joins TRBV7-6 to TRBJ2-3; 7 bases line up with TRBD2. This CDR3 spans 19 amino acids. CDR1 is SGHVS and CDR2 is FNYEAQ in the germline V gene. V shed 2 bases and J 1 base; nucleotides not matched to a gene: 15. The chain's CDR3 is CASSLNIMGSGKGTDTQYF. The CDR3 DNA sequence: TGTGCCAGCAGCTTAAATATCATGGGGAGCGGGAAAGGCACAGATACGCAGTATTTT.

The chain couples TRBV28 to TRBJ1-1, with a weak D call TRBD1 (5 bases). V was shortened by 2 bases and J by 5 bases, with 12 bases between the two germline ends. The CDR3 covers 14 residues. Germline V gene data show CDR1 as MDHEN and CDR2 as SYDVKM. The CDR3 DNA follows: TGTGCCAGCAGTTTACCAGGGAAAGTAACTGAAGCTTTCTTT. Protein: CASSLPGKVTEAFF.

This chain joins TRBV5-1 and TRBJ1-2; TRBD1 matches at 7 bases. This CDR3 has 14 residues. In germline, CDR1 is SGHRS, CDR2 YFSETQ. The ends lost 4 bases at V and 5 bases at J; junction bases unmatched: 8. CDR3 bases: TGCGCCAGCAGCGTAAATGACAGGGTGTATGGCTACACCTTC. Residues: CASSVNDRVYGYTF. The variable domain in full, with the rest retrieved from reference TRBV5-1 and TRBJ1-2, is KAGVTQTPRYLIKTRGQQVTLSCSPISGHRSVSWYQQTPGQGLQFLFEYFSETQRNKGNFPGRFSGRQFSNSRSEMNVSTLELGDSALYLCASSVNDRVYGYTFGSGTRLTVV.

V is TRBV6-6 and J is TRBJ2-1; 8 bases agree with TRBD2. The CDR3 is made up of 15 amino acids. Germline V gene sequence: CDR1 MNHNY, CDR2 SVGAGI (reference sequence). V shed 6 bases and J 5 bases; nucleotides not matched to a gene: 9. The CDR3 nucleotides are TGTGCCAGCAGCCAGCGGGAGCGTGTCCACAATGAGCAGTTCTTC. Translated: CASSQRERVHNEQFF.

V usage is TRBV29-1 and J usage is TRBJ2-3; the D is unclear. Deletions cut 7 bases from V and 0 bases from J, with 11 bases between. The CDR3 spans 13 residues. The germline gives CDR1 SQVTM, CDR2 ANQGSEA. The CDR3 DNA reads TGCAGCGCCCCCTTCCGGAGCACAGATACGCAGTATTTT. This translates into CSAPFRSTDTQYF.

The chain carries TRBV7-3 and TRBJ2-2; no definite D call. Trimming pared 5 bases from V and 3 bases from J, leaving 10 bases between. Germline CDR1 and CDR2: SGHTA and FQGTGA. The CDR3 consists of 14 residues. CDR3 sequence: CASSKEVHTGELFF. For the CDR3, the DNA is TGTGCCAGCAGCAAAGAGGTGCACACCGGGGAGCTGTTTTTT.